This T cell receptor (beta chain) was observed in a study of Graves' ophthalmopathy and Graves' hyperthyroidism. Across the study: Peripheral blood collection took place at initial diagnosis, before any treatment.

The sample holds many counts of this clonotype. Its antigen is as yet unknown. A much larger clone lies a single base off, so this may be a read error. Scientists amplified the TCR beta CDR3 regions from RNA transcripts. HTBI primers primed a first-round RT-PCR, and a second-round multiplex PCR followed. TCRdb passed the multiplex PCR reads through MiXCR, listing each CDR3 protein once. The sample comprises hundreds of thousands of distinct CDR3 sequences, about 38% of which are singletons, and more than 2.5% rests with the top ten. CDR1 is MGHDK and CDR2 is SYGVNS in the germline V gene. The CDR3 is 13 residues long. Moderate-to-severe activity, CAS ≥3, NOSPECS ≥4 and a duration under 3 months were seen in donors with ophthalmopathy. PBMCs stemmed from 7.5 to 10 ml of fresh peripheral blood. Findings and caveats of the study: Blood was where most expanded thyroid clonotypes above 0.001 frequency also turned up.

The chain is built from TRBV25-1 and TRBJ1-4; unclear D gene. The sequence was collected from an adult man with Graves' ophthalmopathy. Source material: peripheral blood. CDR3 coding DNA: TGTGCCAGCAGCCCGACCATGGATGAAAAACTGTCTTTT. It specifies CASSPTMDEKLSF.